The entry below describes one T cell receptor (beta chain). The data derive from a study of blood T cell repertoires in COVID-19. In the study overall: Sites across the United States, Italy and Spain contributed samples from acute and convalescent COVID-19.

Per the original data handling: Reference gene primers were amplified, and this amplification served to estimate nucleated cell counts. Some clones are missing from TCRdb's copy, which holds only in-frame ones; the method was immunoSEQ multiplex PCR. The V and J calls and the clone size are those of that table, but D and trimming were determined from the DNA. Of 250,000 to 300,000 clones in the sample, 65% to 90% were seen once. From germline, CDR1 is SGHRS and CDR2 YFSETQ. The CDR3 is 14 amino acids. J lost 5 bases, V lost 4 bases, and 4 bases had no gene match. V and J are TRBV5-1 and TRBJ2-7, with TRBD1 matching over 12 bases. Input material: PBMCs or T cells enriched from blood (not recorded which). The receptor's source is a man between 18 and 29 years old who had recovered from COVID-19. CDR3 protein: CASSPGTGGNEQYF. In DNA, the CDR3 is TGCGCCAGCAGCCCCGGGACAGGGGGCAACGAGCAGTACTTC.